These T cell receptor beta chains were read from a single sample in a study of blood T cell repertoires in COVID-19. TCRdb keeps only in-frame clones here, not all; method: immunoSEQ multiplex PCR. This table has roughly 140,000 clones, around 80% appearing once. The sequenced sample consisted of peripheral blood. These receptor sequences come from a woman aged 45 to 65 with acute or convalescent COVID-19. Both conserved end residues are trimmed from each CDR3. Expanded clones are given a class, and other clones once, few, many or no size at all.

CDR3 protein: ASSLKGNGGEQY; J gene: TRBJ2-7; clone size: once; V gene: TRBV7-2
CDR3 protein: SASRNRGGNNYGYT; J gene: TRBJ1-2; clone size: NA; V gene: TRBV20-1
CDR3 protein: ASSGDFTEAF; J gene: TRBJ1-1; clone size: NA; V gene: TRBV2
CDR3 protein: ASSLDAFAGEYEQY; J gene: TRBJ2-7; clone size: NA; V gene: TRBV7-9
CDR3 protein: ASSPSGQEINTQY; J gene: TRBJ2-3; clone size: NA; V gene: TRBV7-3
CDR3 protein: AISARPRDGYT; J gene: TRBJ1-2; clone size: once; V gene: TRBV10-3
CDR3 protein: ASSPRQGSNTEAF; J gene: TRBJ1-1; clone size: NA; V gene: TRBV11-2
CDR3 protein: SVEEGGSSEAF; J gene: TRBJ1-1; clone size: few; V gene: TRBV29-1
CDR3 protein: ASSEAWGDQPQH; J gene: TRBJ1-5; clone size: NA; V gene: TRBV2
CDR3 protein: ASSVTTPVTYNSPLH; J gene: TRBJ1-6; clone size: NA; V gene: TRBV28
CDR3 protein: ASSQDQGEQF; J gene: TRBJ2-1; clone size: NA; V gene: TRBV3-1/TRBV3-2
CDR3 protein: ASSVGQIQDTQY; J gene: TRBJ2-3; clone size: NA; V gene: TRBV9
CDR3 protein: ASSPLTGTGTEAF; J gene: TRBJ1-1; clone size: NA; V gene: TRBV7-2
CDR3 protein: ATSRGRGNSGNTIY; J gene: TRBJ1-3; clone size: few; V gene: TRBV15
CDR3 protein: ASSSLGIAGVNEQF; J gene: TRBJ2-1; clone size: NA; V gene: TRBV6-2/TRBV6-3
CDR3 protein: ASSFVAVGVVEQY; J gene: TRBJ2-7; clone size: NA; V gene: TRBV7-2
CDR3 protein: ASSPGTSGRATDTQY; J gene: TRBJ2-3; clone size: NA; V gene: TRBV5-5
CDR3 protein: AWSAAVRTGQYSYEQY; J gene: TRBJ2-7; clone size: NA; V gene: TRBV30
CDR3 protein: ASRGGPPDTQY; J gene: TRBJ2-3; clone size: NA; V gene: TRBV9
CDR3 protein: ASRDRQNTGELF; J gene: TRBJ2-2; clone size: NA; V gene: TRBV19
CDR3 protein: ASNQGSADTQY; J gene: TRBJ2-3; clone size: NA; V gene: TRBV19
CDR3 protein: ASSLLTSGAQETQY; J gene: TRBJ2-5; clone size: few; V gene: TRBV5-1
CDR3 protein: ASSSQGLPYTGELF; J gene: TRBJ2-2; clone size: NA; V gene: TRBV9
CDR3 protein: ASSSDQGLLSYNEQF; J gene: TRBJ2-1; clone size: NA; V gene: TRBV7-7
CDR3 protein: ASSFSRDTQY; J gene: TRBJ2-3; clone size: NA; V gene: TRBV27
CDR3 protein: ASSLVPGTSGRSEQY; J gene: TRBJ2-7; clone size: once; V gene: TRBV7-9
CDR3 protein: ASKLKTDTFEKLF; J gene: TRBJ1-4; clone size: few; V gene: TRBV6-5
CDR3 protein: ASSQWPGSYEQY; J gene: TRBJ2-7; clone size: NA; V gene: TRBV3-1/TRBV3-2
CDR3 protein: ASSHAGTSGGPGETQY; J gene: TRBJ2-5; clone size: NA; V gene: TRBV27
CDR3 protein: ASSSIAGGSTDTQY; J gene: TRBJ2-3; clone size: NA; V gene: TRBV19
CDR3 protein: ASSLAAGANTEAF; J gene: TRBJ1-1; clone size: NA; V gene: TRBV7-2
CDR3 protein: ASSLSPSGGPTDTQY; J gene: TRBJ2-3; clone size: NA; V gene: TRBV27
CDR3 protein: ASSVSGSTDTQY; J gene: TRBJ2-3; clone size: NA; V gene: TRBV7-2
CDR3 protein: ASSLAPGRADTQY; J gene: TRBJ2-3; clone size: NA; V gene: TRBV7-2
CDR3 protein: ASSAIAGGPYNEQF; J gene: TRBJ2-1; clone size: NA; V gene: TRBV9
CDR3 protein: ASTGTEVSPLH; J gene: TRBJ1-6; clone size: NA; V gene: TRBV2
CDR3 protein: ASTKTRQGDSPLH; J gene: TRBJ1-6; clone size: NA; V gene: TRBV19
CDR3 protein: ASSLTNPLKDRGVRTDTQY; J gene: TRBJ2-3; clone size: NA; V gene: TRBV7-3
CDR3 protein: ASSVGGLITDTQY; J gene: TRBJ2-3; clone size: once; V gene: TRBV18
CDR3 protein: ASRDLYEQY; J gene: TRBJ2-7; clone size: NA; V gene: TRBV10-1
CDR3 protein: ASSLTTREQF; J gene: TRBJ2-1; clone size: NA; V gene: TRBV28
CDR3 protein: ASSIRTGSVSYEQY; J gene: TRBJ2-7; clone size: once; V gene: TRBV19
CDR3 protein: ASSQDGSTFGNIQY; J gene: TRBJ2-4; clone size: NA; V gene: TRBV3-1/TRBV3-2
CDR3 protein: ASSYSAGGWRNIQY; J gene: TRBJ2-4; clone size: NA; V gene: TRBV6-5
CDR3 protein: AKGQGNYGYT; J gene: TRBJ1-2; clone size: NA; V gene: TRBV2
CDR3 protein: ASSDSPREDIQY; J gene: TRBJ2-4; clone size: NA; V gene: TRBV2
CDR3 protein: ASSPGQDSYEQY; J gene: TRBJ2-7; clone size: NA; V gene: TRBV7-9
CDR3 protein: ASRDDRAGSPLH; J gene: TRBJ1-6; clone size: NA; V gene: TRBV2
CDR3 protein: AIRQGGNTIY; J gene: TRBJ1-3; clone size: NA; V gene: TRBV6-1
CDR3 protein: ASSPRTSPDTQY; J gene: TRBJ2-3; clone size: few; V gene: TRBV4-3
CDR3 protein: ASSSFIGTGGNTIY; J gene: TRBJ1-3; clone size: few; V gene: TRBV7-2
CDR3 protein: ASSIQTGLNSPLH; J gene: TRBJ1-6; clone size: NA; V gene: TRBV19
CDR3 protein: ASSVGREVRSPLH; J gene: TRBJ1-6; clone size: NA; V gene: TRBV19
CDR3 protein: ASRHRGLNGYT; J gene: TRBJ1-2; clone size: few; V gene: TRBV9
CDR3 protein: ATSRVVGDEQY; J gene: TRBJ2-7; clone size: NA; V gene: TRBV15
CDR3 protein: ASSRTYNEKLF; J gene: TRBJ1-4; clone size: NA; V gene: TRBV6-4
CDR3 protein: ASSHLGQGALSYGYT; J gene: TRBJ1-2; clone size: NA; V gene: TRBV4-3
CDR3 protein: ASLTTLAGGQRDTQY; J gene: TRBJ2-3; clone size: NA; V gene: TRBV18